The following is a T cell receptor (beta chain) sequence with its context. Sample treatment: some 20 received Ad26.COV2.S at low or high dose, single or two shots; about 5 received placebo; per-sample allocation not given. Each sample was drawn 63 days after the first injection (of vaccine or placebo). The shot given was an Ad26 vector that makes Wuhan-strain SARS-CoV-2 spike. This CDR3 is 13 amino acids long. Germline lookup yields CDR1 MNHEY and CDR2 SVGAGI. Trimming cost V 6 bases and J 4 bases; bases outside gene matches: 2. Sequencing used immunoSEQ multiplex PCR; TCRdb keeps in-frame clones, though not all of them. The data contain hundreds of thousands of clones, more than 70% of them singletons. This record comes from a study of Ad26.COV2.S vaccination and SARS-CoV-2 variants. Study-wide context: Ad26.COV2.S was injected intramuscularly once or twice, 56 days apart.

V usage is TRBV6-5 and J usage is TRBJ2-1; 8 positions agree with TRBD1. The clonotype was recovered from a person between 18 and 59 years old who received the Ad26.COV2.S COVID-19 vaccine or a placebo. The specimen comprised peripheral blood, sampled in a trial of Ad26.COV2.S vaccine versus placebo. The DNA of the CDR3 is TGTGCCAGCAGGAGACAGGGGTACAATGAGCAGTTCTTC. Its protein is CASRRQGYNEQFF.